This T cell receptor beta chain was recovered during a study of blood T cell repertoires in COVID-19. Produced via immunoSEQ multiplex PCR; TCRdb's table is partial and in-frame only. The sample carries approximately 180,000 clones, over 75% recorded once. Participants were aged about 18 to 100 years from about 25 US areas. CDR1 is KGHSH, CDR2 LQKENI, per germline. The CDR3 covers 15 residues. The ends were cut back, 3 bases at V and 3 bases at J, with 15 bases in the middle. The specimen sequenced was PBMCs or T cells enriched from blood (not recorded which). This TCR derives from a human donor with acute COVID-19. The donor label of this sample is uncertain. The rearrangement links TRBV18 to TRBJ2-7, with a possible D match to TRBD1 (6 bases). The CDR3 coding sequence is TGTGCCAGCTCACCGGCCGGGACACCGTTCTACGAGCAGTACTTC. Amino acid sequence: CASSPAGTPFYEQYF. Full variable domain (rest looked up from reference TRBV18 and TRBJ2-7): NAGVMQNPRHLVRRRGQEARLRCSPMKGHSHVYWYRQLPEEGLKFMVYLQKENIIDESGMPKERFSAEFPKEGPSILRIQQVVRGDSAAYFCASSPAGTPFYEQYFGPGTRLTVT.